The rows below give T cell receptor beta chains drawn from one sample of a study of blood T cell repertoires in COVID-19. TCRdb keeps only in-frame clones here, not all; method: immunoSEQ multiplex PCR. Of over 450,000 clones in the sample, roughly nine tenths were seen once. The material sequenced was peripheral blood. Every receptor here comes from a woman in her 50s with COVID-19, enrolled during active disease. Both conserved end residues are part of each CDR3. The order of the fields is clone size, V gene, J gene, CDR3 protein. Size tells how often a clone was seen (once, few, many) or the class of an expanded clone, and some rows leave it out.

NA	TRBV18	TRBJ2-7	CASSPPDRAYEQYF
NA	TRBV13	TRBJ2-3	CASSSPASGPDTQYF
NA	TRBV28	TRBJ2-7	CASREGTGAYEQYF
NA	TRBV5-6	TRBJ1-6	CASSLEGLDSLYSPLHF
NA	TRBV21-1	TRBJ1-6	CASSPGTGAIIPGYSPLHF
NA	TRBV7-6	TRBJ1-1	CASSLRTGTEAFF
NA	TRBV6-5	TRBJ1-1	CASSYLEGTEAFF
NA	TRBV6-5	TRBJ2-1	CASTRSGQGGNEQFF
NA	TRBV11-2	TRBJ1-2	CASSLGTGYGYTF
NA	TRBV27	TRBJ1-2	CASSPRDLNYGYTF
NA	TRBV3-1/TRBV3-2	TRBJ1-1	CASSEGYRENTEAFF
NA	TRBV29-1	TRBJ2-7	CSVEEGMDRVYEQYF
NA	TRBV5-4	TRBJ2-2	CASSLAGRHTGELFF
NA	TRBV13	TRBJ1-1	CASSLRGGGMATEAFF
NA	TRBV2	TRBJ1-4	CASRRPQQRDEKLFF
NA	TRBV2	TRBJ2-5	CASRGTGGAETQYF
NA	TRBV5-8	TRBJ1-1	CASSLDRDTEAFF
NA	TRBV4-1	TRBJ1-5	CASSQAPQVMGNQPQHF
NA	TRBV11-2	TRBJ1-2	CASSLSTYGYTF
NA	TRBV20-1	TRBJ2-4	CSASVPVRNIQYF
NA	TRBV7-8	TRBJ2-1	CASSPGRGPYNEQFF
NA	TRBV4-1	TRBJ2-6	CASSQDLGGLGVLTF
once	TRBV30	TRBJ2-4	CAWRADVYRDIQYF
NA	TRBV12-5	TRBJ2-3	CASGLVLGLGTGLTDTQYF
NA	TRBV3-1/TRBV3-2	TRBJ1-3	CASSQTGVGNTIYF
NA	TRBV29-1	TRBJ1-1	CSVASTNTEAFF
NA	TRBV29-1	TRBJ2-1	CSVEGRGYNEQFF
NA	TRBV2	TRBJ1-3	CASSEGKGTPGNTIYF
NA	TRBV30	TRBJ1-2	CAWSSPGGFYGYTF
NA	TRBV18	TRBJ2-3	CASSLSQVSTDTQYF
NA	TRBV4-1	TRBJ2-1	CASSHRRNEQFF